Shown below are 6 T cell receptor beta chains from a single sample sequenced in a study of blood T cells in healthy people across ages. Sample-barcoded 5' priming and a J-beta primer mix drove a second PCR of about 6 to 12 cycles. TCRdb re-derived calls from the 5' RACE reads in MiXCR, one entry per CDR3 protein. The data contain about 780,000 distinct CDR3 sequences, about half of them seen just once; the ten biggest clones take up 15% to 20%. The sample taken for sequencing was blood. The receptors derive from a man older than 75 in good health.

The V call is TRBV6-5, the J call TRBJ2-5; the match to TRBD1 covers 8 bases. CDR1 and CDR2 from the germline V gene are MNHEY and SVGAGI. The junction had 11 bases not matched to a gene; V was cut back by 0 bases and J by 5 bases. The CDR3 length is 17 residues. CDR3 protein: CASSYSIGQGVGETQYF. CDR3 coding DNA: TGTGCCAGCAGTTACTCGATTGGACAGGGAGTTGGGGAGACCCAGTACTTC.

V usage is TRBV29-1 and J usage is TRBJ2-3, with TRBD2 matching over 8 bases. V was clipped by 4 bases and J by 7 bases; unmatched bases: 7. Germline V CDR1 and CDR2: SQVTM, ANQGSEA. The CDR3 sequence is 13 residues long. CDR3 loop: CSVVLAGPNTQYF. CDR3 sequence (DNA): TGCAGCGTTGTCCTAGCGGGCCCCAATACGCAGTATTTT.

At least ten counts were recorded for this clonotype. This rearrangement joins TRBV7-9 to TRBJ1-2; D possibly corresponds to TRBD1 (5 bases). Trimming cost V 3 bases and J 3 bases, with 14 bases left between them. The CDR3 is 15 amino acids. Germline loops: CDR1 SEHNR, CDR2 FQNEAQ (reference sequence). In DNA, the CDR3 is TGTGCCAGCAGCTTCCCGTCGACAGATGACTATGGCTACACCTTC. This codes for CASSFPSTDDYGYTF.

The chain has TRBV29-1 and TRBJ2-7; maybe TRBD2 (6 bases). Per germline, CDR1 SQVTM and CDR2 ANQGSEA. The CDR3 covers 11 residues. V lost 4 bases and J 3 bases, leaving 7 bases between the germline ends. This CDR3 reads CSVGGVYEQYF. CDR3 in DNA: TGCAGCGTTGGGGGGGTCTACGAGCAGTACTTC.

The chain uses TRBV12-3 or TRBV12-4 and TRBJ1-1; 8 bases map to TRBD1. With 5 bases clipped from V and 9 bases from J, the junction kept 8 bases outside the gene matches. There are 13 residues in the CDR3. CDR3 nucleotide sequence: TGTGCCAGCAGTCCAGATCGACAGGGGAAAGCTTTCTTT. This translates into CASSPDRQGKAFF.

A single count supports this clonotype. The DNA for the CDR3 is TGTGCCATCAGTGAGGGACTAGCGGGAGTGACAGATACGCAGTATTTT. Its protein product is CAISEGLAGVTDTQYF. This chain links TRBV10-3 with TRBJ2-3; 13 bases map to TRBD2. J gave up 3 bases and V 2 bases, and 2 bases lay outside the gene matches. Germline CDR1 is ENHRY and CDR2 is SYGVKD. The length of the CDR3 is 16 residues.